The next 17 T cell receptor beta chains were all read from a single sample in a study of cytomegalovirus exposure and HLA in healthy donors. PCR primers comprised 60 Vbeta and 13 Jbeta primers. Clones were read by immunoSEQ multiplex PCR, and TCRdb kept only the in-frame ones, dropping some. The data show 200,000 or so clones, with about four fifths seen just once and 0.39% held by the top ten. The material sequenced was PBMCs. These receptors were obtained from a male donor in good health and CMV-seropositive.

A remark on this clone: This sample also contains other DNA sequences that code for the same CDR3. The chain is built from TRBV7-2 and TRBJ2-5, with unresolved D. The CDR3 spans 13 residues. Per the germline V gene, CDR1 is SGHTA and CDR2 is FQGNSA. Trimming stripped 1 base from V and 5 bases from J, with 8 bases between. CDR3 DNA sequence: TGTGCCAGCAGCTTAGGCCTCGGGGAGACCCAGTACTTC. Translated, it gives CASSLGLGETQYF. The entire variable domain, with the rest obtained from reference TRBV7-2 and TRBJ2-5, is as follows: GAGVSQSPSNKVTEKGKDVELRCDPISGHTALYWYRQSLGQGLEFLIYFQGNSAPDKSGLPSDRFSAERTGGSVSTLTIQRTQQEDSAVYLCASSLGLGETQYFGPGTRLLVL.

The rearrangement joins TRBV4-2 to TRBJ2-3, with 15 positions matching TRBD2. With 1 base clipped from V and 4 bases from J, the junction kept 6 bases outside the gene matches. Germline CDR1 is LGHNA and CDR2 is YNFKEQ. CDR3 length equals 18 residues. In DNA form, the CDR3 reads TGTGCCAGCAGCCAAGGCCGGACTAGCGGGAGGGGGGCAGATACGCAGTATTTT. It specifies CASSQGRTSGRGADTQYF.

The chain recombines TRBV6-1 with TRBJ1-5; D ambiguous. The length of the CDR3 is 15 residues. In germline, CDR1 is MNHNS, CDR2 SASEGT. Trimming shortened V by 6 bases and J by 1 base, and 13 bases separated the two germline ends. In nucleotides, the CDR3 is TGTGCCAGCAGCCCCGAGGGAGTCAGCAATCAGCCCCAGCATTTT. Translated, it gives CASSPEGVSNQPQHF.

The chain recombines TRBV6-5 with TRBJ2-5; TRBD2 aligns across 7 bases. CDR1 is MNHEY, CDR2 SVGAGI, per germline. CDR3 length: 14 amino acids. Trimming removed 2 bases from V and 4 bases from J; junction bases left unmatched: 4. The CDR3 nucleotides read TGTGCCAGCAGTTACGGCGGGAGCCGAGAGACCCAGTACTTC. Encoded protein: CASSYGGSRETQYF.

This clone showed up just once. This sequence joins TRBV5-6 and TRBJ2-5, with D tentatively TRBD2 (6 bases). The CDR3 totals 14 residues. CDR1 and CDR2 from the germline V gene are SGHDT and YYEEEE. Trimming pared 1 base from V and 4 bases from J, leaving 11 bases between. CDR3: CASSLPGVLETQYF. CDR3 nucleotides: TGTGCCAGCAGCTTGCCGGGAGTTTTAGAGACCCAGTACTTC.

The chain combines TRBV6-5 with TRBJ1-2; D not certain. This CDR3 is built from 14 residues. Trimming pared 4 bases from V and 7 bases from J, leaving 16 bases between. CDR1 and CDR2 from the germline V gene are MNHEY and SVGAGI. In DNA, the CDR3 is TGTGCCAGCAGTTTCTCCTCGGGGATCAGTGGCTACACCTTC. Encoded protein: CASSFSSGISGYTF.

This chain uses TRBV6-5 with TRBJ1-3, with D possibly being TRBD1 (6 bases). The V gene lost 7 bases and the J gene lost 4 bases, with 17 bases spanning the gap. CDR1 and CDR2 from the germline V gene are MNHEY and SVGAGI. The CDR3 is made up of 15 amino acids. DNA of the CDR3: TGTGCCAGCACTTCTCGGGACATCTTAGGAAACACCATATATTTT. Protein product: CASTSRDILGNTIYF.

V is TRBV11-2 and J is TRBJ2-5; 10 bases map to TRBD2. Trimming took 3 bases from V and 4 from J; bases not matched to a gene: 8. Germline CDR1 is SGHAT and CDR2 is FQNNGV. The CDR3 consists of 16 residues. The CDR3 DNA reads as TGTGCCAGCAGCTTTACGGTAGCGGGAGGAGGAGAGACCCAGTACTTC. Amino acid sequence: CASSFTVAGGGETQYF. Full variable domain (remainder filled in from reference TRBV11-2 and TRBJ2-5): EAGVAQSPRYKIIEKRQSVAFWCNPISGHATLYWYQQILGQGPKLLIQFQNNGVVDDSQLPKDRFSAERLKGVDSTLKIQPAKLEDSAVYLCASSFTVAGGGETQYFGPGTRLLVL.

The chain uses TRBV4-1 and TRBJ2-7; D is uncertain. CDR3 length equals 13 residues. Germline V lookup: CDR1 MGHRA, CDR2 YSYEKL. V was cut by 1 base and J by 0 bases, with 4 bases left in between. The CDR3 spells CASSQGLSYEQYF. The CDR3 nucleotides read TGCGCCAGCAGCCAAGGTCTCTCCTACGAGCAGTACTTC.

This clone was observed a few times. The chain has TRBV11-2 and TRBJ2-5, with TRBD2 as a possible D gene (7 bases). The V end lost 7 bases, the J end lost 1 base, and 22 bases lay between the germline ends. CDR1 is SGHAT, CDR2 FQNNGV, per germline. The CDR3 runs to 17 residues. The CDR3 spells CASTPPGRAGAQETQYF. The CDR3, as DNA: TGTGCCAGCACCCCCCCCGGGCGTGCGGGGGCCCAAGAGACCCAGTACTTC.

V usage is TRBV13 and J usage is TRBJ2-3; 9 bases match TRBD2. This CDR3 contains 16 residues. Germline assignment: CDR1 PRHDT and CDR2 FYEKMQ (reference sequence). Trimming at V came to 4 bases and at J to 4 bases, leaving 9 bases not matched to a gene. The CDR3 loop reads CASSSGGRGEADTQYF. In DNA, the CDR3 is TGTGCCAGCAGCTCGGGCGGGAGGGGGGAGGCAGATACGCAGTATTTT. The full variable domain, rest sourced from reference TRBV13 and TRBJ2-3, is AAGVIQSPRHLIKEKRETATLKCYPIPRHDTVYWYQQGPGQDPQFLISFYEKMQSDKGSIPDRFSAQQFSDYHSELNMSSLELGDSALYFCASSSGGRGEADTQYFGPGTRLTVL.

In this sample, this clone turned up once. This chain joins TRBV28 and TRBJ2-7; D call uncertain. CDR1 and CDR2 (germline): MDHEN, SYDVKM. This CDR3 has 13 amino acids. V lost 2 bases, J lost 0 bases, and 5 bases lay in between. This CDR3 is CASSLLYSYEQYF. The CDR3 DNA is TGTGCCAGCAGTTTACTCTACTCCTACGAGCAGTACTTC.

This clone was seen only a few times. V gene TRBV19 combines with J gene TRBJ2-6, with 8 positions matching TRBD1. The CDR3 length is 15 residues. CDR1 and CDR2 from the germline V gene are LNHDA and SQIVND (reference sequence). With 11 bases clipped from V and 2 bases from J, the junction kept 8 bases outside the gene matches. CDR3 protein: CAVCPTGAGANVLTF. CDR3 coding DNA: TGTGCCGTCTGCCCGACAGGGGCTGGGGCCAACGTCCTGACTTTC.

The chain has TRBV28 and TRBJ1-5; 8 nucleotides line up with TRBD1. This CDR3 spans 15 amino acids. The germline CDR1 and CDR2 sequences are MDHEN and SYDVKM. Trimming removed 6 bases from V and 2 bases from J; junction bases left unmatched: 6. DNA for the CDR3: TGTGCCAGCAGCCGCGACAGGGGACGCAATCAGCCCCAGCATTTT. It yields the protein CASSRDRGRNQPQHF.

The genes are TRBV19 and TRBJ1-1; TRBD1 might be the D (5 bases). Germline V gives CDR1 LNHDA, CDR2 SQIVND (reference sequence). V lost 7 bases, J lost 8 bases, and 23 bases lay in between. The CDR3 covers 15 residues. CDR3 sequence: CASTSSPPGTREAFF. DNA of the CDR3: TGTGCCAGTACCTCCTCCCCCCCGGGGACTCGGGAAGCTTTCTTT.

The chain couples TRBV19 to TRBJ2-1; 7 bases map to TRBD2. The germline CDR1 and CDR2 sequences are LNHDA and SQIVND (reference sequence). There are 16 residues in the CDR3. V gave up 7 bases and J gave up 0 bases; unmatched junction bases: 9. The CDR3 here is CASIKDGGSSYNEQFF. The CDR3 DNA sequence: TGTGCCAGTATTAAGGATGGCGGGAGCTCCTACAATGAGCAGTTCTTC.

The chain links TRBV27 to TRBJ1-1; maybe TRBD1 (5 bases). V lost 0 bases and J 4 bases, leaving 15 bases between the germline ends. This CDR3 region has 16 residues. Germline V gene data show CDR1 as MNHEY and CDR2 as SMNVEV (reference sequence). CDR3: CASSLSFVAQGTEAFF. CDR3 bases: TGTGCCAGCAGTTTATCCTTTGTCGCTCAGGGCACTGAAGCTTTCTTT.